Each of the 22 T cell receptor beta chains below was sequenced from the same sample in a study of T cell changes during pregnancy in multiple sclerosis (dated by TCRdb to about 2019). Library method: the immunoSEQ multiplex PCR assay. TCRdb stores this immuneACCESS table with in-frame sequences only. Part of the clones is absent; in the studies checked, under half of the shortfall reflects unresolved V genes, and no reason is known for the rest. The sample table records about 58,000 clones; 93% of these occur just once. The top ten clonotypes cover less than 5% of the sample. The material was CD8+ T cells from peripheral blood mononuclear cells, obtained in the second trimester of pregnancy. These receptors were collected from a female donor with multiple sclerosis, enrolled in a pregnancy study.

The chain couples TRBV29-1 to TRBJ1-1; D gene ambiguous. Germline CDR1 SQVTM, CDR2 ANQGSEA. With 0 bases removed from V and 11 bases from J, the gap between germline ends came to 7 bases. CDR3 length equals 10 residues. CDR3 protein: CSVEEGDAFF. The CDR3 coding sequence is TGCAGCGTTGAAGAGGGCGACGCTTTCTTT.

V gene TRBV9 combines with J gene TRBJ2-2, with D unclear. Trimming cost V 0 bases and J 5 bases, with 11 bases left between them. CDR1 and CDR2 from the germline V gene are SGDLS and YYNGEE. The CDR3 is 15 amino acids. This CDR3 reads CASSVESGYTGELFF. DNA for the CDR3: TGTGCCAGCAGCGTAGAGTCAGGATATACCGGGGAGCTGTTTTTT. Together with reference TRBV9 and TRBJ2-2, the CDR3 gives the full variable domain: DSGVTQTPKHLITATGQRVTLRCSPRSGDLSVYWYQQSLDQGLQFLIQYYNGEERAKGNILERFSAQQFPDLHSELNLSSLELGDSALYFCASSVESGYTGELFFGEGSRLTVL.

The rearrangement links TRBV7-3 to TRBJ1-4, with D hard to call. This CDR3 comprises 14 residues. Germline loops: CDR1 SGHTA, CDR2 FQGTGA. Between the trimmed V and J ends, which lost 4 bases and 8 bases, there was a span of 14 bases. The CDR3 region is CASSSLDNREKLFF. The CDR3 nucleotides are TGTGCCAGCAGCTCCCTCGATAATCGGGAAAAACTGTTTTTT.

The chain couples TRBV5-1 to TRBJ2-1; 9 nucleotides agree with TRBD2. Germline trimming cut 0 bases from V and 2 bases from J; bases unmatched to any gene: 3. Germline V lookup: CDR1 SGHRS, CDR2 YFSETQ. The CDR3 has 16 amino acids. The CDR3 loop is CASSLGLAGPYNEQFF. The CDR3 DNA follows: TGCGCCAGCAGCTTGGGGCTAGCGGGGCCCTACAATGAGCAGTTCTTC.

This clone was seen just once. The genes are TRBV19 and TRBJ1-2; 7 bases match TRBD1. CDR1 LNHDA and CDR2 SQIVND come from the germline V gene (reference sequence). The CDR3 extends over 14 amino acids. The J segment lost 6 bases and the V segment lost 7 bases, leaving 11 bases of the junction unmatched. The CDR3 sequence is CASNRGTAGDGYTF. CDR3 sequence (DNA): TGTGCCAGTAATCGGGGGACAGCCGGAGATGGCTACACCTTC.

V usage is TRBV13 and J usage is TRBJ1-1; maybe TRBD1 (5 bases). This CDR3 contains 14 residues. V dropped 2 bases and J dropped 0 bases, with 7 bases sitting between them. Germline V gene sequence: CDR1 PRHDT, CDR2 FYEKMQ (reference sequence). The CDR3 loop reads CASSLRQLNTEAFF. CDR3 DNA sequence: TGTGCCAGCAGCTTAAGACAGCTGAACACTGAAGCTTTCTTT. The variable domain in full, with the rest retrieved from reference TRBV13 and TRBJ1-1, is AAGVIQSPRHLIKEKRETATLKCYPIPRHDTVYWYQQGPGQDPQFLISFYEKMQSDKGSIPDRFSAQQFSDYHSELNMSSLELGDSALYFCASSLRQLNTEAFFGQGTRLTVV.

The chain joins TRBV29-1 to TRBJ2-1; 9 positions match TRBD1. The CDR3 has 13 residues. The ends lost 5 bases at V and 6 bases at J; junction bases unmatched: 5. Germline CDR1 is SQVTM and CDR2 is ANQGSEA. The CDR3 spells CSVLGQGFNEQFF. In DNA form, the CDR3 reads TGCAGCGTTCTTGGACAGGGGTTCAATGAGCAGTTCTTC.

The CDR3 DNA reads TGCGCCAGCAGCTTAGAGTGGGGGCAGTCCACAGATACGCAGTATTTT. Its translation: CASSLEWGQSTDTQYF. The chain links TRBV5-1 to TRBJ2-3, with a possible D match to TRBD1 (6 bases). Germline V gene sequence: CDR1 SGHRS, CDR2 YFSETQ. The CDR3 consists of 16 residues. V was shortened by 2 bases and J by 2 bases, with 15 bases between the two germline ends.

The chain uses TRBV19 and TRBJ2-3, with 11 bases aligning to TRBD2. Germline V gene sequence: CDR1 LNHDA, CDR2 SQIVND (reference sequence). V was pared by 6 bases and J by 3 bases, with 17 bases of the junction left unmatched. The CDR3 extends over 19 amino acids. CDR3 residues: CASRGLAGGSSNPTDTQYF. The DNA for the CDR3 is TGTGCCAGTAGGGGGCTAGCGGGGGGTTCCTCGAATCCTACAGATACGCAGTATTTT.

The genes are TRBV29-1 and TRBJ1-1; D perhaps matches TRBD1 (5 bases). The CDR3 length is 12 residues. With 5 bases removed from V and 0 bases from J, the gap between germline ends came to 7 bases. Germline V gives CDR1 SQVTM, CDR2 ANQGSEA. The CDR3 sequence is CSVRGLNTEAFF. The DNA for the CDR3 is TGCAGCGTTAGGGGCCTGAACACTGAAGCTTTCTTT.

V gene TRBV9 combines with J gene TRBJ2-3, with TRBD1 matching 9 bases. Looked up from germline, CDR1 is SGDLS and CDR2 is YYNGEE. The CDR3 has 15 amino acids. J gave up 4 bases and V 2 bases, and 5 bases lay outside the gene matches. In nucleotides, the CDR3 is TGTGCCAGCAGCGTTCGGACAGGGGATGCAGATACGCAGTATTTT. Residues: CASSVRTGDADTQYF.

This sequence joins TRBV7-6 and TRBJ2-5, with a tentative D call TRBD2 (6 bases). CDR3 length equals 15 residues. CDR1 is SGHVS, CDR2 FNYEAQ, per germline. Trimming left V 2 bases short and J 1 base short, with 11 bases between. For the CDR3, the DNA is TGTGCCAGCAGCTTAAATCCTAGCGCCCAAGAGACCCAGTACTTC. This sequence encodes CASSLNPSAQETQYF.

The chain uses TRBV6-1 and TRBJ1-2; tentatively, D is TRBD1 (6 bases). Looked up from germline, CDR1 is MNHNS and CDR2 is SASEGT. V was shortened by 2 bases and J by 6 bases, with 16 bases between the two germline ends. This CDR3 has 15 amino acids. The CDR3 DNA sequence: TGTGCCAGCAGTGAATACGGTCGGGCAGGGGATGGCTACACCTTC. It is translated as CASSEYGRAGDGYTF.

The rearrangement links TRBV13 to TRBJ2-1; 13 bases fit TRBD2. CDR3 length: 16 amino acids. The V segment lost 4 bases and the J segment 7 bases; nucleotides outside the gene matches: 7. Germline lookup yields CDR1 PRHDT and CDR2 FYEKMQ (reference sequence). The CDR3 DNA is TGTGCCAGCAGCTCATTTACTAGCGGGAGGGAAAATGAGCAGTTCTTC. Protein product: CASSSFTSGRENEQFF.

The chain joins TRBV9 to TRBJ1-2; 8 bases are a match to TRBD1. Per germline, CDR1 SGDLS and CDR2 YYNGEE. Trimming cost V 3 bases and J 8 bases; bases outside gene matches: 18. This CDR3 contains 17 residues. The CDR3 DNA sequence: TGTGCCAGCAGCGCACGACACTCAGGGGGCCTTGCGGGAGGCTACACCTTC. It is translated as CASSARHSGGLAGGYTF. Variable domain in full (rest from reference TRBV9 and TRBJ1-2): DSGVTQTPKHLITATGQRVTLRCSPRSGDLSVYWYQQSLDQGLQFLIQYYNGEERAKGNILERFSAQQFPDLHSELNLSSLELGDSALYFCASSARHSGGLAGGYTFGSGTRLTVV.

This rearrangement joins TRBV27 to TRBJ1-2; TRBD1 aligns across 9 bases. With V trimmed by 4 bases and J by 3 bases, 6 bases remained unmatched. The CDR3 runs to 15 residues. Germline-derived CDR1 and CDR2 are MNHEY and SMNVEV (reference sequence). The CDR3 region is CASSYGTGKDYGYTF. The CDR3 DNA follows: TGTGCCAGCAGTTACGGGACAGGGAAGGACTATGGCTACACCTTC.

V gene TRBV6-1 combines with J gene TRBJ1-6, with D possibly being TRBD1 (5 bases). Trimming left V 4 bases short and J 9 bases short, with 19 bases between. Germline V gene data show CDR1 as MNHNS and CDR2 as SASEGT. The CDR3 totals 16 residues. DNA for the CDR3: TGTGCCAGCAGTGCACGAAGGACGGGGGAGGCTTCACCCCTCCACTTT. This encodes CASSARRTGEASPLHF.

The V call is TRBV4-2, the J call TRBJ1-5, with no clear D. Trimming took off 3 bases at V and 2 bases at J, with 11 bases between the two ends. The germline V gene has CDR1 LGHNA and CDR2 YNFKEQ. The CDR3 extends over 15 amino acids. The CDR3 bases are TGTGCCAGCAGCCACGGGATGGACGGCAATCAGCCCCAGCATTTT. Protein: CASSHGMDGNQPQHF.

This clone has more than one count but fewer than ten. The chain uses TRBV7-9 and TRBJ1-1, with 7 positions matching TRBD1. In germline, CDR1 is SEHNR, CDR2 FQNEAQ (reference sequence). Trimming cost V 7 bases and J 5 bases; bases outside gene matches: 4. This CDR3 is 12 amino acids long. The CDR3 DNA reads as TGTGCCAGCACCTCAGGGGGAACTGAAGCTTTCTTT. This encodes CASTSGGTEAFF. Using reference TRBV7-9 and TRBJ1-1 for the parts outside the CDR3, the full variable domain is DTGVSQNPRHKITKRGQNVTFRCDPISEHNRLYWYRQTLGQGPEFLTYFQNEAQLEKSRLLSDRFSAERPKGSFSTLEIQRTEQGDSAMYLCASTSGGTEAFFGQGTRLTVV.

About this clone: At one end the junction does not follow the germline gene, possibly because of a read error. DNA for the CDR3: TGTGCCGACGACAGGGGGAACGCTGAAGCTTTCTTT. Protein: CADDRGNAEAFF. The chain recombines TRBV2 with TRBJ1-1; TRBD1 aligns across 9 bases. The CDR3 runs to 12 residues. Germline values: CDR1 SNHLY, CDR2 FYNNEI. Variable domain in full (rest from reference TRBV2 and TRBJ1-1): EPEVTQTPSHQVTQMGQEVILRCVPISNHLYFYWYRQILGQKVEFLVSFYNNEISEKSEIFDDQFSVERPDGSNFTLKIRSTKLEDSAMYFCADDRGNAEAFFGQGTRLTVV.

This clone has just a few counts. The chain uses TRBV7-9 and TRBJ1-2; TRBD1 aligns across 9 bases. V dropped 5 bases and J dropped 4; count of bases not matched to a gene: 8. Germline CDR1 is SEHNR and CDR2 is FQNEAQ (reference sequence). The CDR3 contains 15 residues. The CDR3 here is CASSPGTGIPYGYTF. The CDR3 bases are TGTGCCAGCAGCCCCGGGACAGGGATACCCTATGGCTACACCTTC.

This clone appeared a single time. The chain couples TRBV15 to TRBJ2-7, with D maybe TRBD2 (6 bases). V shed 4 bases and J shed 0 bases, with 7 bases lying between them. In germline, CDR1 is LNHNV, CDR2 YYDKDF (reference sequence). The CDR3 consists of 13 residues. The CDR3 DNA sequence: TGTGCCACCAGCATCGGGAGCTCCTACGAGCAGTACTTC. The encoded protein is CATSIGSSYEQYF. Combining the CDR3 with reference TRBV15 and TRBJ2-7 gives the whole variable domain DAMVIQNPRYQVTQFGKPVTLSCSQTLNHNVMYWYQQKSSQAPKLLFHYYDKDFNNEADTPDNFQSRRPNTSFCFLDIRSPGLGDTAMYLCATSIGSSYEQYFGPGTRLTVT.